A single sample is the source of the 12 T cell receptor beta chains below, sequenced in a study of T-cell memory formation after mild COVID-19. TCRdb re-derived calls from the 5' RACE reads in MiXCR, one entry per CDR3 protein. The sample lists around 300,000 distinct CDR3 sequences; 7.5% to 9.5% were seen once. Sequencing was performed on PBMCs or a T cell subset sorted from them (not recorded which). Every receptor here comes from a man in his late teens or twenties who had mild COVID-19 (a few samples of this study predate the infection). Cell type and time point are not known.

This clonotype was seen more than once but under ten times. The chain combines TRBV5-1 with TRBJ1-1; the D is unclear. The CDR3 loop spans 14 amino acids. V lost 1 base and J 5 bases, leaving 12 bases between the germline ends. Germline V gene lookup returns CDR1 SGHRS and CDR2 YFSETQ. The CDR3 DNA is TGCGCCAGCAGCTTGTCCGCGGGAGCGACTGAAGCTTTCTTT. This sequence encodes CASSLSAGATEAFF.

This chain uses TRBV5-1 with TRBJ2-7; weak D call: TRBD1 (6 bases). The CDR3 sequence is 13 residues long. The germline V and J ends were trimmed by 4 bases and 2 bases, with 10 bases remaining between them. The germline CDR1 and CDR2 sequences are SGHRS and YFSETQ. CDR3 sequence reads: CASSPGETYEQYF. The CDR3 bases are TGCGCCAGCAGCCCAGGGGAGACCTACGAGCAGTACTTC.

This chain links TRBV18 with TRBJ2-1, with D perhaps given as TRBD1 or TRBD2 (5 bases each). Germline CDR1 is KGHSH and CDR2 is LQKENI. The CDR3 loop spans 14 amino acids. V was pared by 0 bases and J by 3 bases, with 6 bases between. The CDR3 DNA follows: TGTGCCAGCTCACCACCGGGGGACTACAATGAGCAGTTCTTC. It specifies CASSPPGDYNEQFF.

This clonotype turned up a few times. The chain links TRBV7-2 to TRBJ2-5, with D tentatively TRBD1 (6 bases). V shed 4 bases and J shed 2 bases, with 11 bases lying between them. From germline, CDR1 is SGHTA and CDR2 FQGNSA. This CDR3 comprises 14 residues. CDR3 residues: CASSYPTGQETQYF. As DNA, the CDR3 is TGTGCCAGCAGCTACCCGACAGGACAAGAGACCCAGTACTTC.

The genes are TRBV7-9 and TRBJ2-7; D is unclear. This CDR3 contains 14 residues. The germline CDR1 and CDR2 sequences are SEHNR and FQNEAQ (reference sequence). The ends were cut back, 1 base at V and 5 bases at J, with 12 bases in the middle. The CDR3 sequence is CASSLGRSYDEQYV. The CDR3 nucleotides read TGTGCCAGCAGCTTAGGGCGCAGCTATGACGAGCAGTACGTC.

This clonotype was detected only a few times. This chain's CDR3 is CASQLGGSYNEQFF. The CDR3, as DNA: TGTGCCTCCCAGTTGGGGGGCTCCTACAATGAGCAGTTCTTC. The gene calls are TRBV6-2 or TRBV6-3 and TRBJ2-1, with a weak D call TRBD2 (6 bases). The length of the CDR3 is 14 residues. Deletions cut 11 bases from V and 0 bases from J, with 14 bases between. Looked up from germline, CDR1 is MNHEY and CDR2 is SVGEGT.

This clonotype came up a few times. The rearrangement joins TRBV6-5 to TRBJ2-5; 7 bases map to TRBD1. The CDR3 is made up of 16 amino acids. With V trimmed by 6 bases and J by 2 bases, 12 bases remained unmatched. Germline V CDR1 and CDR2: MNHEY, SVGAGI. The CDR3: CASSPRRRQGQETQYF. DNA for the CDR3: TGTGCCAGCAGCCCCCGACGACGACAGGGACAAGAGACCCAGTACTTC.

The gene calls are TRBV7-2 and TRBJ2-5; 9 bases map to TRBD1. V shed 0 bases and J 5 bases; nucleotides not matched to a gene: 4. The germline V gene has CDR1 SGHTA and CDR2 FQGNSA. This CDR3 comprises 15 residues. The CDR3 sequence: CASSLALGTGETQYF. The CDR3 DNA is TGTGCCAGCAGCTTAGCGCTGGGGACAGGGGAGACCCAGTACTTC.

The chain uses TRBV7-9 and TRBJ2-6; perhaps D is TRBD1 or TRBD2 (6 bases each). CDR3 size: 14 residues. Trimming left V 9 bases short and J 2 bases short, with 11 bases between. Germline CDR1 reads SEHNR; CDR2 reads FQNEAQ (reference sequence). CDR3 region: CASGGQTGANVLTF. In DNA, the CDR3 is TGTGCCAGTGGGGGGCAGACTGGGGCCAACGTCCTGACTTTC. Full variable domain (outside the CDR3, taken from reference TRBV7-9 and TRBJ2-6): DTGVSQNPRHKITKRGQNVTFRCDPISEHNRLYWYRQTLGQGPEFLTYFQNEAQLEKSRLLSDRFSAERPKGSFSTLEIQRTEQGDSAMYLCASGGQTGANVLTFGAGSRLTVL.

On this clonotype: A junction end diverges from the germline sequence, so it may reflect a read error. This chain links TRBV7-7 with TRBJ2-1; TRBD2 might be the D (6 bases). The CDR3 contains 14 residues. CDR1 SSHAT and CDR2 FNYEAQ come from the germline V gene (reference sequence). As DNA, the CDR3 is TGTGCTAGCAGCGAGCGGCGGGATTACAATGAGCAGTTCTTC. Translated: CASSERRDYNEQFF.

This clonotype turned up a few times. The chain links TRBV11-2 to TRBJ2-3, with D perhaps matching TRBD1 (5 bases). V was shortened by 5 bases and J by 5 bases, with 20 bases between the two germline ends. The CDR3 extends over 16 amino acids. Germline V gives CDR1 SGHAT, CDR2 FQNNGV. CDR3 sequence: CASSQAPGAGKDTQYF. The CDR3 DNA sequence: TGTGCCAGCAGCCAAGCACCTGGGGCAGGAAAAGATACGCAGTATTTT.

The table lists this clonotype with a few counts. V is TRBV28 and J is TRBJ2-5; D might be TRBD1 (5 bases). V dropped 7 bases and J dropped 1 base, with 10 bases sitting between them. CDR1 and CDR2 from the germline V gene are MDHEN and SYDVKM. The CDR3 is 13 residues long. The CDR3 protein is CASNQGPQETQYF. CDR3 coding DNA: TGTGCCAGCAACCAGGGCCCCCAAGAGACCCAGTACTTC. The entire variable domain, with the rest obtained from reference TRBV28 and TRBJ2-5, is as follows: DVKVTQSSRYLVKRTGEKVFLECVQDMDHENMFWYRQDPGLGLRLIYFSYDVKMKEKGDIPEGYSVSREKKERFSLILESASTNQTSMYLCASNQGPQETQYFGPGTRLLVL.